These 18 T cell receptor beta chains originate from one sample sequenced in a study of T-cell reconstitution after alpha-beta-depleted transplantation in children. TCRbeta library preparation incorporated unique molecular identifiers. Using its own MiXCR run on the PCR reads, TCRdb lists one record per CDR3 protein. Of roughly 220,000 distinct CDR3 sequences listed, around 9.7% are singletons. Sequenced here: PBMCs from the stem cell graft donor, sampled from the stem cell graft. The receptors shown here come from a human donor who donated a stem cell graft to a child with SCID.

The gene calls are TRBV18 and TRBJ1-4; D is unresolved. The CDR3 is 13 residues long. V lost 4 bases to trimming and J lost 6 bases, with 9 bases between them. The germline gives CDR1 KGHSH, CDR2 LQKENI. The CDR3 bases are TGTGCCAGCTCACGAGGCACCGATGAAAAACTGTTTTTT. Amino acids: CASSRGTDEKLFF.

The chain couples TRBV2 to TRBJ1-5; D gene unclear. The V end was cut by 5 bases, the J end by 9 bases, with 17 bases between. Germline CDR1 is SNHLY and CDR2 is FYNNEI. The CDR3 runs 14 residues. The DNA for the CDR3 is TGTGCCAGCAGTCAAGACGGTTCCGGCAGGCCCCAGCATTTT. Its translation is CASSQDGSGRPQHF.

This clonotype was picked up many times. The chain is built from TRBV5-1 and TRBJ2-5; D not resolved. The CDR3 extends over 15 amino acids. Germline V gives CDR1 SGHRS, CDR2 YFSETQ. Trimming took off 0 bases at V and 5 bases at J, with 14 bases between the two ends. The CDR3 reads CASSLAERVRETQYF. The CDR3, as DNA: TGCGCCAGCAGCTTGGCGGAGAGAGTACGGGAGACCCAGTACTTC.

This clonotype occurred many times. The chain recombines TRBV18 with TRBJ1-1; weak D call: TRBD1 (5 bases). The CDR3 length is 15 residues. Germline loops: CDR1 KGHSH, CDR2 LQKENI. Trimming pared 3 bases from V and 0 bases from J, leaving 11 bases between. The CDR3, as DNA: TGTGCCAGCTCACCCTCCGGGACCTTGAACACTGAAGCTTTCTTT. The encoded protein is CASSPSGTLNTEAFF.

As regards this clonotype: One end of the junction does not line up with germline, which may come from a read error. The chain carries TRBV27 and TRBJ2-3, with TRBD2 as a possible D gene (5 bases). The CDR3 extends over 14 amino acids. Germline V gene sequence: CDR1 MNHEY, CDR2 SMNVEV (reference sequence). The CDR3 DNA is TGTGCCTGCAGTAGGACGGACTTCACAGATACGCAGTATTTT. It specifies CACSRTDFTDTQYF.

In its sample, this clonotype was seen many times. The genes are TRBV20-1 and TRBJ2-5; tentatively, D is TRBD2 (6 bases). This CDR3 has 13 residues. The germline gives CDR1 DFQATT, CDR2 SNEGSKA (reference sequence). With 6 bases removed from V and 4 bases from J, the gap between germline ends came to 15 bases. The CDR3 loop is CSAQGRQGETQYF. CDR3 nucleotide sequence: TGCAGTGCCCAAGGGAGGCAGGGAGAGACCCAGTACTTC.

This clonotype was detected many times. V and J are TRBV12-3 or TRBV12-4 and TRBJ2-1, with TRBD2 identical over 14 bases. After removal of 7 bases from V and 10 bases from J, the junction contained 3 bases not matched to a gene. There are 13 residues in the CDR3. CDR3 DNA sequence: TGTGCCAGCATCCGGACTAGCGGGGGGGAGCAGTTCTTC. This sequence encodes CASIRTSGGEQFF.

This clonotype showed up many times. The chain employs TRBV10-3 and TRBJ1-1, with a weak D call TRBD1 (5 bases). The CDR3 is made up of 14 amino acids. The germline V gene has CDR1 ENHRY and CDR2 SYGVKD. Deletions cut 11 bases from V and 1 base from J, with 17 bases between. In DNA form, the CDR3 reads TGTGCCTCCAGGGCCTTAGCCTCGAACACTGAAGCTTTCTTT. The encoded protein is CASRALASNTEAFF.

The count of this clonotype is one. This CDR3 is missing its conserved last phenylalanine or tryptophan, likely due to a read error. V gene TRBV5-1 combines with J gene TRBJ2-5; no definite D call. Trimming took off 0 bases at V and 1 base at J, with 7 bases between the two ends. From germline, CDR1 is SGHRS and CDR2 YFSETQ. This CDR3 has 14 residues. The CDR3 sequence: CASSLAGAQETQYS. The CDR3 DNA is TGCGCCAGCAGCTTGGCAGGAGCCCAAGAGACCCAGTACTCC.

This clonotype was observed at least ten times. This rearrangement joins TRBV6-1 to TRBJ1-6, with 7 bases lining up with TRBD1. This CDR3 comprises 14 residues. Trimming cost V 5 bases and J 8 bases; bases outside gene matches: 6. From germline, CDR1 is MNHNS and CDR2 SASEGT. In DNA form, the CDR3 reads TGTGCCAGCAGTCGACAGGGAGCGCATTCACCCCTCCACTTT. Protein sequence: CASSRQGAHSPLHF.

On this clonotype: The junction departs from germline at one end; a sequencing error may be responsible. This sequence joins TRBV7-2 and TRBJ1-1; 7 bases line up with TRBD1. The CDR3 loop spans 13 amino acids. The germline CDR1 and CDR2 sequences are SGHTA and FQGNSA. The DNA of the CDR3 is TGTGCCCGCAGCCGTGACAGGGACACTGAAGCTTTCTTT. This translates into CARSRDRDTEAFF.

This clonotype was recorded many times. As DNA, the CDR3 is TGTGCCAGCAGTCGACAGGGTCGCTACGAGCAGTACTTC. It codes for CASSRQGRYEQYF. The rearrangement links TRBV6-1 to TRBJ2-7; 7 nucleotides align to TRBD1. Unmatched junction bases numbered 4, after V lost 5 bases and J lost 3 bases. In germline, CDR1 is MNHNS, CDR2 SASEGT. The CDR3 runs 13 residues.

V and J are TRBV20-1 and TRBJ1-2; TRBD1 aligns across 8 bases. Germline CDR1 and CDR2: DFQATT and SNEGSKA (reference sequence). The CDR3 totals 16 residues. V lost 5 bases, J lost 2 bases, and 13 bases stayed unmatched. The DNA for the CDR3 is TGCAGTGCTTTTGACAGGGGTGAAGTGTCAAACTATGGCTACACCTTC. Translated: CSAFDRGEVSNYGYTF.

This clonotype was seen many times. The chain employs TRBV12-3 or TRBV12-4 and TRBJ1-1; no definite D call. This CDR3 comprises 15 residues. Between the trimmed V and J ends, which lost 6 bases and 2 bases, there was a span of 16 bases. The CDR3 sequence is CASSPGGSGNTEAFF. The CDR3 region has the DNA TGTGCCAGCAGCCCCGGAGGCTCCGGTAACACTGAAGCTTTCTTT.

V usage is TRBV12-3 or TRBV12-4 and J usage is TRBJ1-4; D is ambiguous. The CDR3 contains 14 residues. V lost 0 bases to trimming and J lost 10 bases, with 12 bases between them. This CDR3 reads CASSLATELGKLFF. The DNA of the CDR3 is TGTGCCAGCAGTTTAGCGACCGAGCTGGGAAAACTGTTTTTT.

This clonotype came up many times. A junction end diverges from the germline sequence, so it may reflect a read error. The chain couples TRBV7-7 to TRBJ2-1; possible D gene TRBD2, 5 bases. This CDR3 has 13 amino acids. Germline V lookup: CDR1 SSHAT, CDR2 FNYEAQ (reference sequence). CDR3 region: CASSLDLAARPIF. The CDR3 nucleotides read TGTGCCAGCAGCTTGGACCTAGCAGCTAGGCCCATCTTC.

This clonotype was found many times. The CDR3 DNA is TGTGCCAGCAGCCGCGACGGACCGTGGGCCGCGACAGATACGCAGTATTTT. It is translated as CASSRDGPWAATDTQYF. The chain joins TRBV4-2 to TRBJ2-3; D is unclear. Germline V gene sequence: CDR1 LGHNA, CDR2 YNFKEQ. The V gene lost 4 bases and the J gene lost 3 bases, with 20 bases spanning the gap. This CDR3 is built from 17 residues.

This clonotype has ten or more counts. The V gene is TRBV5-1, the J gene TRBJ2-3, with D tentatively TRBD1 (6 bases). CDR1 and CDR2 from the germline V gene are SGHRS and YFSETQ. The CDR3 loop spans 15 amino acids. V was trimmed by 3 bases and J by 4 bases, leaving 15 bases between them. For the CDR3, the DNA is TGCGCCAGCAGCTCACAGGGACCCGGTGCAGATACGCAGTATTTT. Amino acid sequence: CASSSQGPGADTQYF.